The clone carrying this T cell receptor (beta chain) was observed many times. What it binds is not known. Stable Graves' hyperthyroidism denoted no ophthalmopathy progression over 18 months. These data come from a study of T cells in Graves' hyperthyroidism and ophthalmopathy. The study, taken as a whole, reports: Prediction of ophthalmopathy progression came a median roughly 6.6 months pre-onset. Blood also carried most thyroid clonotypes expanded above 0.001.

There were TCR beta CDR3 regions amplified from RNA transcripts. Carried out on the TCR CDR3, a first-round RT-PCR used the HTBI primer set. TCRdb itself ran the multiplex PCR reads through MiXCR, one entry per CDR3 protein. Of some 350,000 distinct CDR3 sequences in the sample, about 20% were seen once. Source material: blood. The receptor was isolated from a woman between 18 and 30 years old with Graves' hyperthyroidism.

CDR3 nucleotide sequence: TGTGCCAGCAGCGTAGCTACGACTAGCGGGCAAGAGACCCAGTACTTC. Amino acid sequence: CASSVATTSGQETQYF. This chain links TRBV9 with TRBJ2-5; the match to TRBD2 covers 10 bases. The CDR3 contains 16 residues. From germline, CDR1 is SGDLS and CDR2 YYNGEE. V trimming: 0 bases; J trimming: 2 bases; junction bases outside the gene matches: 4. The variable domain in full, with the rest retrieved from reference TRBV9 and TRBJ2-5, is DSGVTQTPKHLITATGQRVTLRCSPRSGDLSVYWYQQSLDQGLQFLIQYYNGEERAKGNILERFSAQQFPDLHSELNLSSLELGDSALYFCASSVATTSGQETQYFGPGTRLLVL.